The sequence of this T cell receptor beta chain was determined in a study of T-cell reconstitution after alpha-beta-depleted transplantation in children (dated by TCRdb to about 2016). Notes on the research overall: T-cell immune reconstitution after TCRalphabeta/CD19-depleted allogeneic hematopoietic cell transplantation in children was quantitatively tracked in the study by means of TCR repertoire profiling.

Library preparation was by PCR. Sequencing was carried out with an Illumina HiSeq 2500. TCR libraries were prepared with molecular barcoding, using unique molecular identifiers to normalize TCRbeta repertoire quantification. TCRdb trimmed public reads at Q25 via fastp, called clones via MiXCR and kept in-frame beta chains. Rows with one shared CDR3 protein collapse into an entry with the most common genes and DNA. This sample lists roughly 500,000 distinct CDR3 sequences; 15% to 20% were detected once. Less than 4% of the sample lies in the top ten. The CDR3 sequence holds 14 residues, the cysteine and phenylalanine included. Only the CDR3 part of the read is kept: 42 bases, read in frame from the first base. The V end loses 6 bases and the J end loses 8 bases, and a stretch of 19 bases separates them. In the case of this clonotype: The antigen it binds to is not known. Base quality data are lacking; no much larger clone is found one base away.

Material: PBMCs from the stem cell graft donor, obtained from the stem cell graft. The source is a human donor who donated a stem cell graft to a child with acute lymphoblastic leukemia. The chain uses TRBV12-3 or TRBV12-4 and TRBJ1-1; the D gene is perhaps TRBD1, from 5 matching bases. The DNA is TGTGCCAGCAGCGTGGGGGGTCTGTTTTCCGAAGCTTTCTTT. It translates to CASSVGGLFSEAFF.